Following are 26 T cell receptor beta chains from one sample sequenced in a study of T-cell memory formation after mild COVID-19. MiXCR, run by TCRdb on the 5' RACE reads, gives a single entry per CDR3 protein. The table has roughly 340,000 distinct CDR3 sequences, more than 15% seen once. The sample consisted of PBMCs or a T cell subset sorted from them (not recorded which). These receptors were obtained from a man aged 18 to 29 who had mild COVID-19 (a few samples of this study predate the infection). Cell type and time point are not known.

This clonotype was found a few times. The chain employs TRBV12-3 or TRBV12-4 and TRBJ2-6; 8 bases match TRBD1. The V and J ends lost 6 bases and 0 bases, in that order; junction bases with no gene match: 7. The CDR3 consists of 17 residues. CDR3: CASSYGTGLSGANVLTF. CDR3 bases: TGTGCCAGCAGCTACGGGACAGGTCTCTCTGGGGCCAACGTCCTGACTTTC.

This clonotype was counted between two and nine times. This chain links TRBV2 with TRBJ2-2, with TRBD1 matching over 7 bases. CDR3 length: 14 amino acids. Germline CDR1 is SNHLY and CDR2 is FYNNEI. V shed 5 bases, J shed 6 bases, and the junction held 6 bases outside the gene matches. This chain's CDR3 is CASSLLQGSGELFF. Here the CDR3 DNA reads TGTGCCAGCAGTTTATTACAGGGGTCCGGGGAGCTGTTTTTT.

In this sample, this clonotype turned up a few times. This sequence joins TRBV6-5 and TRBJ1-1, with D possibly matching TRBD1 (5 bases). Germline V gene sequence: CDR1 MNHEY, CDR2 SVGAGI. The CDR3 spans 12 residues. The V and J ends lost 6 bases and 12 bases respectively, with 17 bases between them. The CDR3 DNA is TGTGCCAGCAGCCCCCCCGGACAAGGTCCTTTCTTT. Amino acids: CASSPPGQGPFF.

This sequence joins TRBV7-6 and TRBJ2-2; 8 positions agree with TRBD1. This CDR3 has 17 amino acids. V dropped 0 bases and J dropped 7; count of bases not matched to a gene: 10. CDR1 is SGHVS and CDR2 is FNYEAQ in the germline V gene. CDR3 coding DNA: TGTGCCAGCAGCTTAGCTATACGGCAGGGGGCGATCGGGGAGCTGTTTTTT. It encodes CASSLAIRQGAIGELFF.

This chain joins TRBV19 and TRBJ2-1; 8 nucleotides align to TRBD2. The V gene's germline CDR1 is LNHDA and CDR2 SQIVND (reference sequence). CDR3 length equals 15 residues. V lost 5 bases to trimming and J lost 2 bases; unmatched junction nucleotides: 5. The CDR3 reads CASSQGGGTYNEQFF. The CDR3 DNA follows: TGTGCCAGTAGTCAGGGCGGGGGGACCTACAATGAGCAGTTCTTC.

In this sample, this clonotype turned up a few times. The CDR3 reads CASSPAGENTEAFF. The CDR3 DNA reads TGTGCCAGCAGCCCCGCAGGGGAGAACACTGAAGCTTTCTTT. This chain uses TRBV27 with TRBJ1-1; TRBD1 is a possible D gene (6 bases). CDR1 is MNHEY and CDR2 is SMNVEV in the germline V gene (reference sequence). CDR3 length equals 14 residues. V lost 6 bases, J lost 1 base, and 12 bases lay in between.

The sample holds many counts of this clonotype. The chain carries TRBV7-7 and TRBJ2-1; D gene ambiguous. Per germline, CDR1 SSHAT and CDR2 FNYEAQ (reference sequence). V lost 6 bases and J lost 3, with 15 bases in between. The CDR3 is 15 residues long. The CDR3 DNA sequence: TGTGCCAGCAGTGAAGGGCCAGTTGGCTACAATGAGCAGTTCTTC. Encoded protein: CASSEGPVGYNEQFF.

This clonotype was detected only a few times. The chain carries TRBV24-1 and TRBJ2-1, with 13 bases that match TRBD2. J was trimmed by 5 bases and V by 9 bases; bases with no gene match: 0. Germline V gives CDR1 KGHDR, CDR2 SFDVKD. The CDR3 sequence is 13 residues long. CDR3: CATGLAGDNEQFF. The CDR3 DNA follows: TGTGCCACCGGACTAGCGGGGGACAATGAGCAGTTCTTC.

Many counts were recorded for this clonotype. The V gene is TRBV11-2, the J gene TRBJ2-3; D uncertain. CDR3 length: 12 residues. V lost 3 bases and J lost 6, with 7 bases in between. The V gene's germline CDR1 is SGHAT and CDR2 FQNNGV. CDR3 sequence reads: CASSFSRDTQYF. The CDR3 DNA reads as TGTGCCAGCAGCTTTTCCCGCGATACGCAGTATTTT.

This clonotype appeared a few times. The CDR3 nucleotides read TGTGCCAGCAGTCCACAGGGGGCGCGGACAGATACGCAGTATTTT. It codes for CASSPQGARTDTQYF. This chain connects TRBV12-3 or TRBV12-4 to TRBJ2-3; the match to TRBD1 covers 9 bases. This CDR3 region has 15 residues. V gave up 5 bases and J gave up 3 bases; unmatched junction bases: 6.

This clonotype was observed a few times. V and J are TRBV24-1 and TRBJ2-5, with D perhaps given as TRBD1 or TRBD2 (5 bases each). V lost 1 base and J 4 bases, leaving 9 bases between the germline ends. Germline lookup yields CDR1 KGHDR and CDR2 SFDVKD. The CDR3 spans 14 residues. The chain's CDR3 is CATSDFEGTETQYF. The CDR3 DNA reads TGTGCCACCAGTGATTTCGAGGGGACAGAGACCCAGTACTTC.

A few counts support this clonotype. The J gene is TRBJ2-3, the V gene TRBV3-1; maybe TRBD2 (5 bases). Trimming cost V 1 base and J 0 bases, with 8 bases left between them. Germline V gene sequence: CDR1 LGHDT, CDR2 YNNKEL (reference sequence). The CDR3 runs 15 residues. CDR3 coding DNA: TGTGCCAGCAGCCAAGGGACTGCTAGCACAGATACGCAGTATTTT. Translated: CASSQGTASTDTQYF.

The chain links TRBV10-3 to TRBJ2-7, with D uncertain. The CDR3 is 13 amino acids. V was cut by 0 bases and J by 7 bases, with 10 bases left in between. Germline loops: CDR1 ENHRY, CDR2 SYGVKD. CDR3 DNA sequence: TGTGCCATCAGTGAGTCAAGACCAGGTGAGCAGTACTTC. Amino acid sequence: CAISESRPGEQYF.

This clonotype turned up a few times. This rearrangement joins TRBV9 to TRBJ1-6; D gene ambiguous. The CDR3 loop spans 14 amino acids. Trimming took 4 bases from V and 9 from J, leaving 14 bases between them. Germline values: CDR1 SGDLS, CDR2 YYNGEE. CDR3 DNA sequence: TGTGCCAGCAGCTCCAGTAGCCGAGGTTCACCCCTCCACTTT. Translated, it gives CASSSSSRGSPLHF.

The V call is TRBV4-3, the J call TRBJ1-1; TRBD1 might be the D (5 bases). The CDR3 has 15 residues. Germline lookup yields CDR1 LGHNA and CDR2 YSLEER. Trimming stripped 7 bases from V and 1 base from J, with 16 bases between. The CDR3 nucleotides read TGCGCCAGCACCCCTGAGCCAGGGTGGAACACTGAAGCTTTCTTT. It yields the protein CASTPEPGWNTEAFF.

This clonotype was recorded a few times. V is TRBV4-2 and J is TRBJ2-1; TRBD2 matches 15 bases. Germline V CDR1 and CDR2: LGHNA, YNFKEQ. CDR3 length: 20 residues. J lost 1 base, V lost 1 base, and 8 bases had no gene match. The CDR3 coding sequence is TGTGCCAGCAGCCAAGTCCCAGGACTAGCGGGGGGGTCTTCCTACAATGAGCAGTTCTTC. Its translation: CASSQVPGLAGGSSYNEQFF.

In this sample, this clonotype turned up a few times. The chain combines TRBV20-1 with TRBJ2-5; D is perhaps TRBD1 or TRBD2 (6 bases each). The CDR3 consists of 15 residues. The germline gives CDR1 DFQATT, CDR2 SNEGSKA (reference sequence). The germline V and J ends were trimmed by 6 bases and 2 bases, with 19 bases remaining between them. CDR3 in amino acids: CSARGPVPGQETQYF. In DNA form, the CDR3 reads TGCAGTGCCCGGGGGCCAGTCCCGGGGCAAGAGACCCAGTACTTC.

The genes are TRBV4-2 and TRBJ2-1, with D unclear. V lost 0 bases to trimming and J lost 4 bases, with 10 bases between them. CDR1 and CDR2 from the germline V gene are LGHNA and YNFKEQ. CDR3 length: 15 residues. In DNA, the CDR3 is TGTGCCAGCAGCCAAGAAGGGCCACCTTACAATGAGCAGTTCTTC. Residues: CASSQEGPPYNEQFF.

This clonotype has more than one count but fewer than ten. This rearrangement joins TRBV5-1 to TRBJ2-1; TRBD1 might be the D (6 bases). V was clipped by 3 bases and J by 4 bases, with 17 bases between them. Germline V gives CDR1 SGHRS, CDR2 YFSETQ. The CDR3 totals 16 residues. The CDR3 region has the DNA TGCGCCAGCAGCTCGAATCCAGGGGCTACTTACAATGAGCAGTTCTTC. It translates to CASSSNPGATYNEQFF.

In its sample, this clonotype was seen a few times. The chain employs TRBV5-1 and TRBJ2-1, with 14 bases that match TRBD2. The germline V gene encodes CDR1 SGHRS and CDR2 YFSETQ. V shed 3 bases, J shed 5 bases, and the junction held 10 bases outside the gene matches. The CDR3 contains 18 residues. The CDR3 DNA follows: TGCGCCAGCAGCTCCGGGACTAGCGGGGGAACAATAAACAATGAGCAGTTCTTC. Translated: CASSSGTSGGTINNEQFF.

This chain links TRBV7-8 with TRBJ2-7; TRBD2 might be the D (6 bases). This CDR3 is built from 16 residues. V was clipped by 1 base and J by 1 base, with 14 bases between them. CDR1 is SGHVS, CDR2 FQNEAQ, per germline. DNA of the CDR3: TGTGCCAGCAGCTTAGGGGGAGGACCGGGGTCCTACGAGCAGTACTTC. Its translation: CASSLGGGPGSYEQYF. Supplemented by reference TRBV7-8 and TRBJ2-7, the full variable domain reads GAGVSQSPRYKVAKRGQDVALRCDPISGHVSLFWYQQALGQGPEFLTYFQNEAQLDKSGLPSDRFFAERPEGSVSTLKIQRTQQEDSAVYLCASSLGGGPGSYEQYFGPGTRLTVT.

This sequence joins TRBV7-9 and TRBJ2-1; D unclear. Germline loops: CDR1 SEHNR, CDR2 FQNEAQ (reference sequence). The CDR3 is 14 amino acids. The V end was cut by 1 base, the J end by 8 bases, with 12 bases between. CDR3 bases: TGTGCCAGCAGCTTAGATGGCAGTTGGGATGAGCAGTTCTTC. Protein sequence: CASSLDGSWDEQFF.

This clonotype was picked up one time. The chain uses TRBV27 and TRBJ1-2, with D maybe TRBD1 (5 bases). The V end was cut by 0 bases, the J end by 1 base, with 15 bases between. This CDR3 has 17 amino acids. CDR1 and CDR2 (germline): MNHEY, SMNVEV (reference sequence). The CDR3, as DNA: TGTGCCAGCAGTTTATCGGGGGGGTCCGAGCGTAACTATGGCTACACCTTC. Translation: CASSLSGGSERNYGYTF.

This clonotype came up a few times. V is TRBV4-3 and J is TRBJ1-3, with TRBD1 matching 8 bases. In germline, CDR1 is LGHNA, CDR2 YSLEER. Germline trimming cut 1 base from V and 8 bases from J; bases unmatched to any gene: 10. The CDR3 length is 16 residues. DNA for the CDR3: TGCGCCAGCAGCCAAGGCTTGACAGGGGAATTGGACACCATATATTTT. Residues: CASSQGLTGELDTIYF.

This clonotype was counted a few times. This rearrangement joins TRBV7-9 to TRBJ2-3; 9 positions match TRBD1. V lost 5 bases, J lost 3 bases, and 6 bases stayed unmatched. The V gene's germline CDR1 is SEHNR and CDR2 FQNEAQ (reference sequence). This CDR3 comprises 15 residues. The CDR3 region is CASSDGQGPTDTQYF. Written as DNA, the CDR3 is TGTGCCAGCAGCGATGGACAGGGGCCAACAGATACGCAGTATTTT. Full variable domain (missing parts from reference TRBV7-9 and TRBJ2-3): DTGVSQNPRHKITKRGQNVTFRCDPISEHNRLYWYRQTLGQGPEFLTYFQNEAQLEKSRLLSDRFSAERPKGSFSTLEIQRTEQGDSAMYLCASSDGQGPTDTQYFGPGTRLTVL.

The rearrangement uses TRBV5-4 and TRBJ1-6; no clear D gene. The CDR3 has 15 residues. Germline V CDR1 and CDR2: SGHNT, YYREEE (reference sequence). V was trimmed by 3 bases and J by 5 bases, leaving 12 bases between them. This chain's CDR3 is CASSSGGSHNSPLHF. In DNA form, the CDR3 reads TGTGCCAGCAGCTCGGGAGGGAGTCATAATTCACCCCTCCACTTT.